The clone carrying this TCR beta chain is a singleton in its sample. Its antigen is currently unknown. The entry originates in a study of T cell responses to AZD1222 COVID-19 vaccine. CDR3 length: 17 amino acids. Germline V gene data show CDR1 as SEHNR and CDR2 as FQNEAQ (reference sequence). With 4 bases removed from V and 1 base from J, the gap between germline ends came to 19 bases. Sequencing used immunoSEQ multiplex PCR; TCRdb keeps in-frame clones, though not all of them. The repertoire includes just over 150,000 clones, 87% of them detected once, and 8% to 10% sits in the top ten. The study's findings and limits: The span of vaccine-associated CD4 TCRs extended across spike, with dominance at 160-218 and 743-854. Per reports, nearly half of all spike-specific TCRs target regions that are unmutated in variants. There were mostly white British donors and more females than males, and clonal diversity was possibly underestimated. Baseline seropositives among AZD1222 recipients totaled only 5 or 6.

The sequences come from peripheral blood, collected 28 days after the second AZD1222 dose. The TCR sequence derives from an adult who received the AZD1222 COVID-19 vaccine. The chain couples TRBV7-9 to TRBJ1-1; no clear D gene. In DNA form, the CDR3 reads TGTGCCAGCAGCTCTTTAGGCCAGCCCCATCCGAACACTGAAGCTTTCTTT. Its translation: CASSSLGQPHPNTEAFF. Based on the CDR3 plus reference TRBV7-9 and TRBJ1-1, the full variable domain is DTGVSQNPRHKITKRGQNVTFRCDPISEHNRLYWYRQTLGQGPEFLTYFQNEAQLEKSRLLSDRFSAERPKGSFSTLEIQRTEQGDSAMYLCASSSLGQPHPNTEAFFGQGTRLTVV.